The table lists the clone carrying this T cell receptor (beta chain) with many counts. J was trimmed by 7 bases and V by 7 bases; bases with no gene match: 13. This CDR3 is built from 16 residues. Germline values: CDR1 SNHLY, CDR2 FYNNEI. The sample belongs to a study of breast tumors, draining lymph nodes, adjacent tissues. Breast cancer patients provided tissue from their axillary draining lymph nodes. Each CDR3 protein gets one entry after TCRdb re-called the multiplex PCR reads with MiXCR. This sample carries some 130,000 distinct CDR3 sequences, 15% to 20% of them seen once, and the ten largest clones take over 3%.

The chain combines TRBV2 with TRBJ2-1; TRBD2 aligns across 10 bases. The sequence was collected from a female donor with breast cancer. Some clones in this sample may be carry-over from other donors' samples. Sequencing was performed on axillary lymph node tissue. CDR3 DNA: TGTGCCAGCAAGCTCGCCGGGGCTAGCGGGAGTAATGAGCAGTTCTTC. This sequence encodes CASKLAGASGSNEQFF.